Below, 6 T cell receptor beta chains from the same sample are listed, as sequenced in a study of blood T cell repertoires in COVID-19. Sequencing was performed with immunoSEQ multiplex PCR; in TCRdb, only in-frame clones are kept and a portion is missing. Of around 300,000 clones in the sample, more than 80% were seen once. The sequenced sample consisted of PBMCs or T cells enriched from blood (not recorded which). The receptors come from a woman aged 25 to 39 who had recovered from COVID-19.

The chain employs TRBV11-2 and TRBJ2-1; 11 nucleotides match TRBD2. The CDR3 has 16 residues. Germline V gene data show CDR1 as SGHAT and CDR2 as FQNNGV. Trimming removed 7 bases from V and 9 bases from J; junction bases left unmatched: 14. This CDR3 reads CASTEGGLAGGSEQFF. CDR3 bases: TGTGCCAGCACCGAAGGGGGGCTAGCGGGAGGAAGTGAGCAGTTCTTC.

CDR3 residues: CASSDFGLALTDTQYF. The CDR3, as DNA: TGTGCCAGCAGTGACTTCGGACTAGCGCTCACAGATACGCAGTATTTT. The rearrangement links TRBV6-4 to TRBJ2-3, with 9 bases aligning to TRBD2. This CDR3 region has 16 residues. CDR1 is MRHNA and CDR2 is SNTAGT in the germline V gene. Unmatched junction bases numbered 4, after V lost 1 base and J lost 2 bases.

The chain uses TRBV11-3 and TRBJ2-1, with 8 bases matching TRBD2. J was trimmed by 4 bases and V by 2 bases; bases with no gene match: 7. CDR3 length: 16 residues. In germline, CDR1 is SGHNT, CDR2 YENEEA. In nucleotides, the CDR3 is TGTGCCAGCAGCTTAAACACGGGACTAGGGTACAATGAGCAGTTCTTC. Residues: CASSLNTGLGYNEQFF.

This clone was seen once. The CDR3 here is CATSRGGRVHEQFF. CDR3 coding DNA: TGTGCCACCAGCAGGGGCGGGAGGGTCCATGAGCAGTTCTTC. V is TRBV15 and J is TRBJ2-1, with 9 bases aligning to TRBD2. The CDR3 totals 14 residues. Germline CDR1 is LNHNV and CDR2 is YYDKDF (reference sequence). The trim removed 3 bases at V and 8 bases at J, leaving 5 bases unmatched.

The gene calls are TRBV7-6 and TRBJ2-1; 13 nucleotides line up with TRBD2. J was trimmed by 4 bases and V by 5 bases; bases with no gene match: 2. Germline V gene data show CDR1 as SGHVS and CDR2 as FNYEAQ. The CDR3 has 15 amino acids. The CDR3 DNA follows: TGTGCCAGCAGCAGGACTAGCGGGAGTTACAATGAGCAGTTCTTC. Protein sequence: CASSRTSGSYNEQFF.

The chain uses TRBV19 and TRBJ2-4; the match to TRBD1 covers 10 bases. J was trimmed by 6 bases and V by 3 bases; bases with no gene match: 8. This CDR3 is built from 16 residues. The germline V gene has CDR1 LNHDA and CDR2 SQIVND (reference sequence). The CDR3 bases are TGTGCCAGTAGTATCGTGGGAGGGACAGGGGTAAACATTCAGTACTTC. Amino acids: CASSIVGGTGVNIQYF.